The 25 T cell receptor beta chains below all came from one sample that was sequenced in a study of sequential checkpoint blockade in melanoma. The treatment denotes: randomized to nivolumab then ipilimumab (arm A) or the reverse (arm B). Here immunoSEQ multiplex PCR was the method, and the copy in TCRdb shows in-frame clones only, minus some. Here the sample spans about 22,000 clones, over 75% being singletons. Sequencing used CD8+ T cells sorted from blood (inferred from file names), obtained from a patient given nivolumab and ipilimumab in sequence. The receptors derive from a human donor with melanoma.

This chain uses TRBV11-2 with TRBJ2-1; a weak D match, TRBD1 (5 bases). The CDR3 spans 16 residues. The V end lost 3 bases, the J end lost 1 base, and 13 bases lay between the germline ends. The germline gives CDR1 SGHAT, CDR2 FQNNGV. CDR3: CASSFYVPGSYNEQFF. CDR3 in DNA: TGTGCCAGCAGCTTCTATGTCCCAGGGTCCTACAATGAGCAGTTCTTC.

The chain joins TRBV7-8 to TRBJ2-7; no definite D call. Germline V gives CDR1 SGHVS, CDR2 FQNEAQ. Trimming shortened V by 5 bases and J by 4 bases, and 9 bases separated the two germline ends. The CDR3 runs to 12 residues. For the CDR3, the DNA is TGTGCCAGCAGCCCCAGTTCTTACGAGCAGTACTTC. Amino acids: CASSPSSYEQYF.

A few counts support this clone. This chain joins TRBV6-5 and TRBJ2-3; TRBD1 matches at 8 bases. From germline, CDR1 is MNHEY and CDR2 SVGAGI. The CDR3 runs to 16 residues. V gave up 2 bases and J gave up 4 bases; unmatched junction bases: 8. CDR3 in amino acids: CASSYLGQGRPDTQYF. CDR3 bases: TGTGCCAGCAGTTACCTCGGACAGGGCCGCCCAGATACGCAGTATTTT.

CDR3 in DNA: TGTGCCAGCAGGGCCTGGCAGAGCAATCAGCCCCAGCATTTT. Residues: CASRAWQSNQPQHF. The rearrangement joins TRBV6-5 to TRBJ1-5; no clear D. Trimming shortened V by 6 bases and J by 1 base, and 10 bases separated the two germline ends. This CDR3 has 14 residues. The germline CDR1 and CDR2 sequences are MNHEY and SVGAGI.

The CDR3 bases are TGTGCCAGCAGCTCCCCCCCGGGACTCGGAGAGACCCAGTACTTC. Its protein is CASSSPPGLGETQYF. J is TRBJ2-5 and V is TRBV7-8, with D possibly being TRBD2 (6 bases). CDR1 is SGHVS and CDR2 is FQNEAQ in the germline V gene. V lost 4 bases, J lost 4 bases, and 16 bases lay in between. The CDR3 has 15 amino acids.

This CDR3 is CASSLVGEAETQYF. The CDR3, as DNA: TGTGCCAGCAGTTTGGTGGGAGAGGCTGAGACCCAGTACTTC. V and J are TRBV27 and TRBJ2-5, with D possibly TRBD2 on 5 matching bases. Trimming cost V 3 bases and J 5 bases, with 13 bases left between them. This CDR3 contains 14 residues. CDR1 and CDR2 from the germline V gene are MNHEY and SMNVEV (reference sequence).

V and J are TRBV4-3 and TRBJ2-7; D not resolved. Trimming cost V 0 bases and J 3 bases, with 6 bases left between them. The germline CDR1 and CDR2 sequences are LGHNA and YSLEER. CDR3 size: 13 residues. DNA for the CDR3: TGCGCCAGCAGCCAAGAAGGCGGCTACGAGCAGTACTTC. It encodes CASSQEGGYEQYF.

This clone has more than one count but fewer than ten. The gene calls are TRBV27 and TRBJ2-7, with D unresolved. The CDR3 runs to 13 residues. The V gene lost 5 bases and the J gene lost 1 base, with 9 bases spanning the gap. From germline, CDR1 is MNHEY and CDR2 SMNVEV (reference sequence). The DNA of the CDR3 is TGTGCCAGCAGTCCCCTACGTTCCTACGAGCAGTACTTC. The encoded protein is CASSPLRSYEQYF.

CDR3: CASNTPGNTEAFF. CDR3 DNA sequence: TGTGCCAGTAACACCCCTGGGAACACTGAAGCTTTCTTT. The chain has TRBV19 and TRBJ1-1; D not resolved. This CDR3 has 13 residues. Between the trimmed V and J ends, which lost 7 bases and 1 base, there was a span of 10 bases. Per the germline V gene, CDR1 is LNHDA and CDR2 is SQIVND (reference sequence).

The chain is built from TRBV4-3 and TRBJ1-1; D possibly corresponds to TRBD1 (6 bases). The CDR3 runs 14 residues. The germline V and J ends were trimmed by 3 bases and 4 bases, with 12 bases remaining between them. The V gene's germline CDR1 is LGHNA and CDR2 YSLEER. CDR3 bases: TGCGCCAGCAGCCAGCTTTCACAGGGCACTGAAGCTTTCTTT. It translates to CASSQLSQGTEAFF.

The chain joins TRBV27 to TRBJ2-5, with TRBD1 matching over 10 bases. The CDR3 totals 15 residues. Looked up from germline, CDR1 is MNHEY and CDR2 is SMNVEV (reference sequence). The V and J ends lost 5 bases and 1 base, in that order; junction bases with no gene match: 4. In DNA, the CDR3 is TGTGCCAGCAGTGCGGGACAGGGGTTCCAAGAGACCCAGTACTTC. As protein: CASSAGQGFQETQYF.

The DNA of the CDR3 is TGTGCCAGCAGTGCGCGACAGGGGAGCTATGGCTACACCTTC. Protein product: CASSARQGSYGYTF. This chain joins TRBV27 and TRBJ1-2; TRBD1 aligns across 8 bases. Germline CDR1 is MNHEY and CDR2 is SMNVEV (reference sequence). V lost 5 bases, J lost 4 bases, and 6 bases stayed unmatched. CDR3 length: 14 amino acids.

Here the CDR3 reads CASSEYRPDSTNTGELFF. The DNA of the CDR3 is TGTGCCAGCAGTGAATACCGCCCGGACAGTACGAACACCGGGGAGCTGTTTTTT. The chain couples TRBV25-1 to TRBJ2-2, with D possibly TRBD1 on 6 matching bases. V lost 0 bases and J lost 0, with 14 bases in between. Germline V gene data show CDR1 as MGHDK and CDR2 as SYGVNS. The CDR3 is made up of 18 amino acids.

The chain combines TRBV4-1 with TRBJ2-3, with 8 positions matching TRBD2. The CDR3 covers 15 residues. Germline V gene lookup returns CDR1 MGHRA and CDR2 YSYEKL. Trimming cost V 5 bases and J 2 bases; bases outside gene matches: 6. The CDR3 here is CASSYSGALTDTQYF. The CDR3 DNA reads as TGCGCCAGCAGCTATAGCGGGGCCCTCACAGATACGCAGTATTTT.

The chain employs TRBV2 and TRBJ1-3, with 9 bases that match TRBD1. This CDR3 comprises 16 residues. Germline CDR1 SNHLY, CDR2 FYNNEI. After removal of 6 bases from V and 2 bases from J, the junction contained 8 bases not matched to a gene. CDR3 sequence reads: CASSLGWTGAGNTIYF. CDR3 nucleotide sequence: TGTGCCAGCAGCCTAGGATGGACAGGGGCTGGAAACACCATATATTTT.

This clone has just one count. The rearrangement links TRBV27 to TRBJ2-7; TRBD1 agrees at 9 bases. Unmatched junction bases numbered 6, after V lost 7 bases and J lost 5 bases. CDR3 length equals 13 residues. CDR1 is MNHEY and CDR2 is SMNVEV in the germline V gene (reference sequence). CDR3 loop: CASTTGGGHEQYF. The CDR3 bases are TGTGCCAGCACAACAGGGGGCGGCCACGAGCAGTACTTC.

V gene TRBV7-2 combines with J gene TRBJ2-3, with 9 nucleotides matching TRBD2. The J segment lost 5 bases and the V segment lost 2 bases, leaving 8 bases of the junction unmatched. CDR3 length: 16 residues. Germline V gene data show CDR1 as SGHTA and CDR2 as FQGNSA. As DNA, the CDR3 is TGTGCCAGCAGCTTAATGGCGGGAGGGCCGGTAGATACGCAGTATTTT. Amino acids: CASSLMAGGPVDTQYF.

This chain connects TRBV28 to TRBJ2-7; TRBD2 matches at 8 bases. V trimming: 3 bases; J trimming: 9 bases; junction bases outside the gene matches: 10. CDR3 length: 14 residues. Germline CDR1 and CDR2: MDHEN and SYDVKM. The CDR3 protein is CASSFRAGGEGQYF. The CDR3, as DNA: TGTGCCAGCAGTTTCCGGGCGGGAGGAGAGGGGCAGTACTTC.

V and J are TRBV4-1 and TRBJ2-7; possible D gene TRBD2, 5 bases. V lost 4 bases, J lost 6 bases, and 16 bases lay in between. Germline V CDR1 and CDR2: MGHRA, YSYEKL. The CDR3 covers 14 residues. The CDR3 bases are TGCGCCAGCAGCCTCGCAACGGGGTTGGGCGAGCAGTACTTC. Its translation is CASSLATGLGEQYF.

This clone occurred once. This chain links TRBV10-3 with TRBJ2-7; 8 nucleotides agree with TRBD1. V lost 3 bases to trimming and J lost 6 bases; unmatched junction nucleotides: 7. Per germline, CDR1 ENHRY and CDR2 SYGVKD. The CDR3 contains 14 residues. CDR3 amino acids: CAISDPMDRVEQYF. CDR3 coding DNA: TGTGCCATCAGTGACCCGATGGACAGGGTCGAGCAGTACTTC.

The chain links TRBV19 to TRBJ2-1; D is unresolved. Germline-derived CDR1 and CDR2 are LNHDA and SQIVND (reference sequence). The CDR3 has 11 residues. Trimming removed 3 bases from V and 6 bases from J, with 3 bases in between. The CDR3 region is CASSIFNEQFF. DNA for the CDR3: TGTGCCAGTAGTATCTTCAATGAGCAGTTCTTC.

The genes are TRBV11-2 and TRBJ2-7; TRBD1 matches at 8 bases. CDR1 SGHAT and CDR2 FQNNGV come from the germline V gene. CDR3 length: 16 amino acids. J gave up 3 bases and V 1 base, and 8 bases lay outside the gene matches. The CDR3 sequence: CASSLVPGQVFYEQYF. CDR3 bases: TGTGCCAGCAGCTTAGTTCCGGGACAGGTCTTCTACGAGCAGTACTTC.

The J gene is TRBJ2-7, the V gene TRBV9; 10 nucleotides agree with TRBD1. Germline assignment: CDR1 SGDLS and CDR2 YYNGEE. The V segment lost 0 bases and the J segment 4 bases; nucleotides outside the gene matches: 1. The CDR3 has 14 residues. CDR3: CASSVAGQGYEQYF. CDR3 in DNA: TGTGCCAGCAGCGTAGCGGGACAGGGGTACGAGCAGTACTTC.

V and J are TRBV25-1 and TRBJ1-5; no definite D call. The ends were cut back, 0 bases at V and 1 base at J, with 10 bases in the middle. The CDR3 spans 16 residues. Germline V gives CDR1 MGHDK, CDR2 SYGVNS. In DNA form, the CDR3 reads TGTGCCAGCAGTGAATATAACGGGTTGAGCAATCAGCCCCAGCATTTT. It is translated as CASSEYNGLSNQPQHF.

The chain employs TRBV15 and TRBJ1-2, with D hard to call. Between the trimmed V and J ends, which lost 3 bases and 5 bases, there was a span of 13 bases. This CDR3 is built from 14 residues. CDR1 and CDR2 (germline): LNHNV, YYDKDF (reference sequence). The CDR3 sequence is CATSSGVSFYGYTF. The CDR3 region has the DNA TGTGCCACCAGCAGTGGTGTGAGCTTTTATGGCTACACCTTC.